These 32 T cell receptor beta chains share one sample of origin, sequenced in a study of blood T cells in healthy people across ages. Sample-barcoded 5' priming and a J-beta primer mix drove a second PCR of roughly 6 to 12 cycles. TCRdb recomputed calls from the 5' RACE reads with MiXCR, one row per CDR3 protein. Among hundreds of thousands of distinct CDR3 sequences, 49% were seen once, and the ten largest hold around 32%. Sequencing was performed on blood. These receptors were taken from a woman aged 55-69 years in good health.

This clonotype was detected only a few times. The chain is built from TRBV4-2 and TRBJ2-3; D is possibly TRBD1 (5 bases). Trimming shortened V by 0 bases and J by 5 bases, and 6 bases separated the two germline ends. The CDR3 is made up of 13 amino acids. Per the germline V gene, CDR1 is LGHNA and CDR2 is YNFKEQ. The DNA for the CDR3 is TGTGCCAGCAGCCAAGAAGGGGTAGATACGCAGTATTTT. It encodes CASSQEGVDTQYF.

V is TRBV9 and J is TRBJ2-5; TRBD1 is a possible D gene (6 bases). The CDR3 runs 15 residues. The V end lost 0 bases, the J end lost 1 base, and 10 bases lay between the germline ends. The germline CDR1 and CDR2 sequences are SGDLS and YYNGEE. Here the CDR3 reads CASSVDGTPQETQYF. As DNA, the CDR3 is TGTGCCAGCAGCGTAGACGGGACACCCCAAGAGACCCAGTACTTC. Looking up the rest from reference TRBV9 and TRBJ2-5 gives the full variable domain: DSGVTQTPKHLITATGQRVTLRCSPRSGDLSVYWYQQSLDQGLQFLIQYYNGEERAKGNILERFSAQQFPDLHSELNLSSLELGDSALYFCASSVDGTPQETQYFGPGTRLLVL.

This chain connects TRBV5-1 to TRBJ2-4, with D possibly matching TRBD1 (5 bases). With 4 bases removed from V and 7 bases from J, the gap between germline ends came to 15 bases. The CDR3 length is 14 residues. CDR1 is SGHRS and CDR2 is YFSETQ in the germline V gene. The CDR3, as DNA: TGCGCCAGCAGCCCGAACGCAGGGATGAACATTCAGTACTTC. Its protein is CASSPNAGMNIQYF.

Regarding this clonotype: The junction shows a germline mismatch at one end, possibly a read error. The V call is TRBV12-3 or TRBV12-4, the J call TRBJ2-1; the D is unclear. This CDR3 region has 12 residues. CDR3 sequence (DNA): TGTGCCGGCAGTCTGGGCGGCTATGAGCAGTTCTTC. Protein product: CAGSLGGYEQFF.

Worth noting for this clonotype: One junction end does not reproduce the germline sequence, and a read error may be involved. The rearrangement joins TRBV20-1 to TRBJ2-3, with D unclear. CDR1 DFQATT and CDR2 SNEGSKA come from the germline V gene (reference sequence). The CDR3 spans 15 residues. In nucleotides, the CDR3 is TGCAGTGCTAGGTTCGGGCTTAGCTCCACAGATACGCGGTATTTT. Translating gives CSARFGLSSTDTRYF.

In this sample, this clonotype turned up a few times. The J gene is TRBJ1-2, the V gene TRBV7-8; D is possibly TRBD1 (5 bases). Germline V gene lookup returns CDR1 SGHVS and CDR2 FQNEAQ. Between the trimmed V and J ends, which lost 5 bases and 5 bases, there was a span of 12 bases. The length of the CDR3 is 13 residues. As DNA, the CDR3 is TGTGCCAGCAGCCGGGACGGCGGGTATGGCTACACCTTC. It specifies CASSRDGGYGYTF.

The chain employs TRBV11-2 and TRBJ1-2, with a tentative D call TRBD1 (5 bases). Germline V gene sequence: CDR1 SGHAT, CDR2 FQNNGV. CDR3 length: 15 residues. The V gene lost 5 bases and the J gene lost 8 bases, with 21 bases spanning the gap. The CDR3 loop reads CASSLTGGSAGGYTF. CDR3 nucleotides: TGTGCCAGCAGCCTAACCGGGGGTTCTGCCGGCGGCTACACCTTC.

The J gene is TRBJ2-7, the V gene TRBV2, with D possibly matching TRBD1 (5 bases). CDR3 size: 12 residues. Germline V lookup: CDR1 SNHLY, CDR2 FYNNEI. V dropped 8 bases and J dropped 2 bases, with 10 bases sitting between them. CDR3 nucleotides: TGTGCCAGCGGGGAAGGGGCCTACGAGCAGTACTTC. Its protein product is CASGEGAYEQYF. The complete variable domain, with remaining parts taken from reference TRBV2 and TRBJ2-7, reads EPEVTQTPSHQVTQMGQEVILRCVPISNHLYFYWYRQILGQKVEFLVSFYNNEISEKSEIFDDQFSVERPDGSNFTLKIRSTKLEDSAMYFCASGEGAYEQYFGPGTRLTVT.

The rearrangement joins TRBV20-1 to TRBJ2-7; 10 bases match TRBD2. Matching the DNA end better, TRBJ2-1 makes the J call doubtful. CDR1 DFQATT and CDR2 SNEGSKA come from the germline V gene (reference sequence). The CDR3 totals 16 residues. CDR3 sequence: CSARGLAGAIDNEQFF. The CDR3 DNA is TGCAGTGCTAGGGGGCTAGCGGGGGCTATTGACAATGAGCAGTTCTTC.

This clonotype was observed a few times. The chain's CDR3 is CRVKGGGETQYF. The DNA for the CDR3 is TGCAGGGTAAAGGGCGGAGGCGAGACCCAGTACTTC. The chain employs TRBV29-1 and TRBJ2-5; D is perhaps TRBD2 (5 bases). The V gene's germline CDR1 is SQVTM and CDR2 ANQGSEA. CDR3 size: 12 residues.

CDR3 loop: CASSGGSRTDTQYF. The CDR3, as DNA: TGTGCCAGCAGCGGCGGGAGCCGCACAGATACGCAGTATTTT. This chain links TRBV6-2 or TRBV6-3 with TRBJ2-3; 7 nucleotides line up with TRBD2. V lost 6 bases, J lost 1 base, and 4 bases stayed unmatched. Germline CDR1 reads MNHEY; CDR2 reads SVGEGT. The CDR3 consists of 14 residues.

The DNA for the CDR3 is TGTGCCTGGAGAGTAGCGGGGGGGCCTTACGAGCAGTACTTC. Translated: CAWRVAGGPYEQYF. The chain is built from TRBV30 and TRBJ2-4, with 11 nucleotides matching TRBD2. TRBJ2-7 explains the end of the DNA better; the J call may be wrong. CDR1 and CDR2 from the germline V gene are GTSNPN and SVGIG (reference sequence). The CDR3 extends over 14 amino acids.

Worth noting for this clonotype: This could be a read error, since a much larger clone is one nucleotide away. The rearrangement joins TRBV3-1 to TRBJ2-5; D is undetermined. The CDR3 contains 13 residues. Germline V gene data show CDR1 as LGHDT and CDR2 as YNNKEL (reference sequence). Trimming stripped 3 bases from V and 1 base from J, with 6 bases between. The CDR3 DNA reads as TGTGCCAGCAGCCAGGCCACCCAAGAGACCCAGTACTTC. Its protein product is CASSQATQETQYF.

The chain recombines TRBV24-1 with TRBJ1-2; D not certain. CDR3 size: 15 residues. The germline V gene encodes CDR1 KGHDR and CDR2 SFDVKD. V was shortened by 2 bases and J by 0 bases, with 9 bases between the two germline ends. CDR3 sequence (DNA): TGTGCCACCAGTGATTCCCTCGGACCTAACTATGGCTACACCTTC. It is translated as CATSDSLGPNYGYTF.

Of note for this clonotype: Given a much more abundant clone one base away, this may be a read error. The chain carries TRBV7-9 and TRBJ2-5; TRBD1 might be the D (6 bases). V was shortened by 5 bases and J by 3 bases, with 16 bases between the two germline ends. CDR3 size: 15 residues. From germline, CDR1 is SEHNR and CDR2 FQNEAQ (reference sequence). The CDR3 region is CASSDWTAPEETQYF. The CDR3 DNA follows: TGTGCCAGCAGCGATTGGACAGCGCCTGAAGAGACCCAGTACTTC.

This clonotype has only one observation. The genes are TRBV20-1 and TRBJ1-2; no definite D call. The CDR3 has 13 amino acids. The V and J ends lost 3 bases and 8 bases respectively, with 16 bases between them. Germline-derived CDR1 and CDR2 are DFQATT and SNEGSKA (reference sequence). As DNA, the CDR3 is TGCAGTGCTAGTGAGCTCGCGATGGGGGGCTACACCTTC. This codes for CSASELAMGGYTF.

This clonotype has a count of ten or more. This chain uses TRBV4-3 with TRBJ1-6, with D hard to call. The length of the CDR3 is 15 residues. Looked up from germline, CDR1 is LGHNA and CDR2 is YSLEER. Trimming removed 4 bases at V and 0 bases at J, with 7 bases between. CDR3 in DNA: TGCGCCAGCAGCCGTCAGGACTCCTATAATTCACCCCTCCACTTT. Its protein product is CASSRQDSYNSPLHF.

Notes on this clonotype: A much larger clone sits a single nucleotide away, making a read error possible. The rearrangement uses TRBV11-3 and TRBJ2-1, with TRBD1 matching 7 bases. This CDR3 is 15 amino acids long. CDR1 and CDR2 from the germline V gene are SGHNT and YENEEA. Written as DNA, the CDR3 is TGTGCCTGCAGCCTACAGGGGCTAATTAACAATGAGCAGTTCTTC. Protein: CACSLQGLINNEQFF.

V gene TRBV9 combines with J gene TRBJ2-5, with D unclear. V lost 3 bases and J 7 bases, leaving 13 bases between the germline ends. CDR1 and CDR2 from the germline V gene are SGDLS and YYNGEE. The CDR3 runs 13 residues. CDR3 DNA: TGTGCCAGCAGCGGGACCCCCGTCGGGACCCAGTACTTC. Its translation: CASSGTPVGTQYF.

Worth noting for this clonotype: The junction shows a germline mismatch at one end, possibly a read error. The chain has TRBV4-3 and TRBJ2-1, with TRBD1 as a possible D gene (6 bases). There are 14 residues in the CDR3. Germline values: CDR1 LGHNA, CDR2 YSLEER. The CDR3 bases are TGCGCCAGCAGCCAAGGGGGGCTAGTCAATGCGCAGTTCTTC. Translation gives CASSQGGLVNAQFF.

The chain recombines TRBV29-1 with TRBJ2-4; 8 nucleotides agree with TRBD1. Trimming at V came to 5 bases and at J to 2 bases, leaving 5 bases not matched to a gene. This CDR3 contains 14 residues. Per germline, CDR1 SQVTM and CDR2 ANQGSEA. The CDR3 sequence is CSVRTGNPKNIQYF. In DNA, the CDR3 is TGCAGCGTTCGGACAGGGAACCCCAAAAACATTCAGTACTTC.

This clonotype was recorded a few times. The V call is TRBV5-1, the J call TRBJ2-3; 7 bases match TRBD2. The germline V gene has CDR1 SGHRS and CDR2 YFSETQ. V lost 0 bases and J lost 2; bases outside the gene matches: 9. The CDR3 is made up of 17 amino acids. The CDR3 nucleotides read TGCGCCAGCAGCTTGGGTTCTGCGGGAGCATCCACAGATACGCAGTATTTT. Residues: CASSLGSAGASTDTQYF.

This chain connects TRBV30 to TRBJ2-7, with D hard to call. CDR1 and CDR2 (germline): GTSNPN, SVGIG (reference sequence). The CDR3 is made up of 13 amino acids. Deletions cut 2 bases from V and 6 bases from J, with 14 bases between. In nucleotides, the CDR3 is TGTGCCTGGAGTACAATCGGCCCTGGCGAGCAGTACTTC. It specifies CAWSTIGPGEQYF. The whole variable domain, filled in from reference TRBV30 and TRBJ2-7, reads SQTIHQWPATLVQPVGSPLSLECTVEGTSNPNLYWYRQAAGRGLQLLFYSVGIGQISSEVPQNLSASRPQDRQFILSSKKLLLSDSGFYLCAWSTIGPGEQYFGPGTRLTVT.

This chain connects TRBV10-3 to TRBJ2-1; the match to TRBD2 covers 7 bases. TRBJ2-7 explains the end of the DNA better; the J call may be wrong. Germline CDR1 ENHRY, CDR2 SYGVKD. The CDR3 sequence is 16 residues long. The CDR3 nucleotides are TGTGCCATCAGTGATCGGCGGGAGAAAGACTACAATGAGCAGTACTTC. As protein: CAISDRREKDYNEQYF.

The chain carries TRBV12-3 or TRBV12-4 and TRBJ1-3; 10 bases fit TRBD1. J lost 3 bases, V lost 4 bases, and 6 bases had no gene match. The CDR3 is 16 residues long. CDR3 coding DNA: TGTGCCAGCAGTTCCGGGACAGGGGAGGTTGGAAACACCATATATTTT. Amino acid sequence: CASSSGTGEVGNTIYF.

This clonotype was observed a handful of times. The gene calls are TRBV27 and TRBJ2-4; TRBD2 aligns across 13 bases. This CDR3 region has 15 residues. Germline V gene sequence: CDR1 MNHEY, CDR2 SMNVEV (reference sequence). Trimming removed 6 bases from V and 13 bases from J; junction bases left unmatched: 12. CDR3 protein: CASRGTSGTGQKQYF. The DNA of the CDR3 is TGTGCCAGCAGGGGGACTAGCGGGACAGGTCAAAAGCAGTACTTC.

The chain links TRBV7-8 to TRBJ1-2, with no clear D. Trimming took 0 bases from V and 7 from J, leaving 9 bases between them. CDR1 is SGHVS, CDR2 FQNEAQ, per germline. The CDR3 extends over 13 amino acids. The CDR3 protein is CASSLAGHRGYTF. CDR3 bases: TGTGCCAGCAGCTTAGCTGGGCATCGTGGCTACACCTTC.

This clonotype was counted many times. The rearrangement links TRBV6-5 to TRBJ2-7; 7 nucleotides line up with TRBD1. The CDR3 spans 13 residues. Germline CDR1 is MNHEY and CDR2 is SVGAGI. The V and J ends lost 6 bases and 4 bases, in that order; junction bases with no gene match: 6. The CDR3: CASSDRVGYEQYF. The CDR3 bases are TGTGCCAGCAGCGACAGGGTAGGGTACGAGCAGTACTTC.

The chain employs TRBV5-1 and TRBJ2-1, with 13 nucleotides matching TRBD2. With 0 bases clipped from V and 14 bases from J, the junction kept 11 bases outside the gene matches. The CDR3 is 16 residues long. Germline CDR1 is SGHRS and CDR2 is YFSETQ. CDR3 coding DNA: TGCGCCAGCAGCTTGGCCGGGACTAGCGGGAATCTGATGAAGTTCTTC. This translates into CASSLAGTSGNLMKFF.

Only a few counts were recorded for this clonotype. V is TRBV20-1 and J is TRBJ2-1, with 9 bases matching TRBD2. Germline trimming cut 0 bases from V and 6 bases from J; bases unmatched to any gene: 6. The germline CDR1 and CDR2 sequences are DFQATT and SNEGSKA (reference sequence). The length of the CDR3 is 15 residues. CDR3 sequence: CSARDQGLAINEQFF. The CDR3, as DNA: TGCAGTGCTAGAGATCAAGGACTAGCGATCAATGAGCAGTTCTTC.

CDR3 loop: CSAADSHQPQHF. In nucleotides, the CDR3 is TGCAGTGCTGCGGACAGCCATCAGCCCCAGCATTTT. The chain uses TRBV20-1 and TRBJ1-5, with a tentative D call TRBD1 (6 bases). Germline values: CDR1 DFQATT, CDR2 SNEGSKA (reference sequence). Trimming left V 5 bases short and J 5 bases short, with 10 bases between. The CDR3 extends over 12 amino acids.

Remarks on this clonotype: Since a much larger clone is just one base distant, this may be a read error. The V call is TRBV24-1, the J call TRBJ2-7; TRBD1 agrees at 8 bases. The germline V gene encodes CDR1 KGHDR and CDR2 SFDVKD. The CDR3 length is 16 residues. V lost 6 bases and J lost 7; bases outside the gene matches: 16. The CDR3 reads CATSSFGQGGYNEQYF. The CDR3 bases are TGTGCCACCAGTTCATTTGGACAGGGAGGTTACAATGAGCAGTACTTC.